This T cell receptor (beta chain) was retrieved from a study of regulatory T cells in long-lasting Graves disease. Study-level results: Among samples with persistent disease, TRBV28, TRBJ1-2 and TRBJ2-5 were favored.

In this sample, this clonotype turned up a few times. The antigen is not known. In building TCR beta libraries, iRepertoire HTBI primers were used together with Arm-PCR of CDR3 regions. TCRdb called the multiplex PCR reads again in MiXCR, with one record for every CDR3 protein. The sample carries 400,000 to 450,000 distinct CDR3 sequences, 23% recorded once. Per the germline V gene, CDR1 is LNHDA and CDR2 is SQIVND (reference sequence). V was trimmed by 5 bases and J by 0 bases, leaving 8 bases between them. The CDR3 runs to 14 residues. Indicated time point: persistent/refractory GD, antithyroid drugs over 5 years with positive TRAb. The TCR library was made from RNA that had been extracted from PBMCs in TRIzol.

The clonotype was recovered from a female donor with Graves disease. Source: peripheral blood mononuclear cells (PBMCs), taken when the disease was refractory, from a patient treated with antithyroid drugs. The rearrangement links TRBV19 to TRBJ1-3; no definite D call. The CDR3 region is CASSEHSSGNTIYF. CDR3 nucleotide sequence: TGTGCCAGTAGTGAACACAGCTCTGGAAACACCATATATTTT.